This T cell receptor beta chain emerged from a study of blood T cell repertoires in COVID-19. Study overall: The United States, Italy and Spain supplied acute and convalescent COVID-19 samples. The analysed material was cDNA or gDNA that came from T cells, B-cell-depleted T cells, or PBMCs.

The CDR3 contains 15 residues. CDR1 and CDR2 (germline): SGHRS, YFSETQ. Trimming cost V 2 bases and J 8 bases; bases outside gene matches: 7. In the source study's methods: Reference gene primer amplification gave nucleated cell count estimates. Here immunoSEQ multiplex PCR was the method, and the copy in TCRdb shows in-frame clones only, minus some. The V and J calls and clone size come from that table; D and trimming were worked out from the DNA. The top ten clones hold around 5.7% of a sample with hundreds of thousands of clones, just over 85% of them seen once. The receptor's source is a man older than 75 with acute or convalescent COVID-19. Sequencing was done on a sample of peripheral blood. This rearrangement joins TRBV5-1 to TRBJ1-6; 7 nucleotides agree with TRBD1. The chain's CDR3 is CASSLTGTEYSPLHF. The CDR3 DNA reads TGCGCCAGCAGCTTAACCGGGACAGAGTATTCACCCCTCCACTTT.